What follows is one T cell receptor beta chain and its context. The antigen is not known. Stated treatment: oral pan-JAK inhibitor, 5-10 mg twice daily. The junction had 10 bases not matched to a gene; V was cut back by 2 bases and J by 4 bases. The CDR3 totals 17 residues. Germline values: CDR1 MGHRA, CDR2 YSYEKL. RNA extraction was followed by reverse transcription into cDNA, which acted as the sequencing template. Libraries were prepared by immunoSEQ multiplex PCR; TCRdb keeps only in-frame clonotypes and omits some of them. Of 130,000 or so clones listed, 85% to 90% are singletons. These data belong to a study of CD8+ T cells in alopecia areata. The study's findings and limits: Whether baseline CD8+ expansion is linked to response remains uncertain, given a single nonresponder.

The starting material was CD8+ T cells sorted from blood, obtained at week 4, from a patient treated with tofacitinib. The TCR was taken from a human donor with alopecia areata. The gene calls are TRBV4-1 and TRBJ2-2, with 7 bases matching TRBD2. For the CDR3, the DNA is TGCGCCAGCAGCCAACCTTCCGAGCGGGGCGGCACCGGGGAGCTGTTTTTT. It translates to CASSQPSERGGTGELFF.